These 9 T cell receptor beta chains share one sample of origin, sequenced in a study of cytomegalovirus exposure and HLA in healthy donors. Primers: 60 Vbeta forward and 13 Jbeta reverse. Libraries were prepared by immunoSEQ multiplex PCR; TCRdb keeps only in-frame clonotypes and omits some of them. Among some 140,000 clones listed, 80% were seen once. What was sequenced was PBMCs. All receptors come from a young man in good health.

V is TRBV27 and J is TRBJ2-1, with TRBD1 matching over 9 bases. Germline values: CDR1 MNHEY, CDR2 SMNVEV (reference sequence). The CDR3 extends over 16 amino acids. After removal of 10 bases from V and 7 bases from J, the junction contained 17 bases not matched to a gene. Written as DNA, the CDR3 is TGTGCCACCACCCCGTCGGGGACAGGGTTTGTGAATGAGCAGTTCTTC. Translated, it gives CATTPSGTGFVNEQFF.

This clone was seen only a few times. The chain employs TRBV7-9 and TRBJ2-7; D is perhaps TRBD1 (6 bases). Trimming removed 2 bases at V and 2 bases at J, with 16 bases between. The length of the CDR3 is 16 residues. The germline CDR1 and CDR2 sequences are SEHNR and FQNEAQ (reference sequence). CDR3 protein: CASSLPQGPNAYEQYF. DNA for the CDR3: TGTGCCAGCAGCTTACCACAGGGTCCAAACGCCTACGAGCAGTACTTC.

The V call is TRBV27, the J call TRBJ2-5, with TRBD1 matching over 7 bases. Germline trimming cut 8 bases from V and 2 bases from J; bases unmatched to any gene: 11. The CDR3 is made up of 15 amino acids. Germline values: CDR1 MNHEY, CDR2 SMNVEV (reference sequence). The CDR3 sequence is CASPWTIRGQETQYF. As DNA, the CDR3 is TGTGCCAGCCCGTGGACCATCAGGGGGCAAGAGACCCAGTACTTC.

V and J are TRBV25-1 and TRBJ1-2; TRBD1 might be the D (6 bases). The CDR3 has 14 amino acids. V lost 2 bases and J 2 bases, leaving 9 bases between the germline ends. Germline CDR1 reads MGHDK; CDR2 reads SYGVNS. CDR3 DNA: TGTGCCAGCAGTGAAAACACAGGGAACTATGGCTACACCTTC. Translation gives CASSENTGNYGYTF.

The chain is built from TRBV2 and TRBJ2-5; 7 bases map to TRBD1. The germline V gene encodes CDR1 SNHLY and CDR2 FYNNEI. The CDR3 loop spans 11 amino acids. V was clipped by 2 bases and J by 12 bases; unmatched bases: 3. DNA of the CDR3: TGTGCCAGCAGTGAAAGACAGGGAGAGTACTTC. It specifies CASSERQGEYF.

This rearrangement joins TRBV2 to TRBJ1-2; 8 nucleotides line up with TRBD1. The CDR3 is made up of 16 amino acids. CDR1 and CDR2 (germline): SNHLY, FYNNEI. Germline trimming cut 5 bases from V and 1 base from J; bases unmatched to any gene: 9. CDR3 region: CASSPQQGGGNYGYTF. The CDR3 DNA is TGTGCCAGCAGTCCCCAACAGGGGGGAGGTAACTATGGCTACACCTTC. Full variable domain (missing parts from reference TRBV2 and TRBJ1-2): EPEVTQTPSHQVTQMGQEVILRCVPISNHLYFYWYRQILGQKVEFLVSFYNNEISEKSEIFDDQFSVERPDGSNFTLKIRSTKLEDSAMYFCASSPQQGGGNYGYTFGSGTRLTVV.

The CDR3 spells CASSPDQGYGYTF. CDR3 DNA: TGTGCCAGCAGCCCCGACCAGGGGTATGGCTACACCTTC. The rearrangement links TRBV7-2 to TRBJ1-2; D is perhaps TRBD1 (6 bases). The CDR3 loop spans 13 amino acids. CDR1 is SGHTA, CDR2 FQGNSA, per germline. Deletions cut 5 bases from V and 5 bases from J, with 12 bases between.

This chain's CDR3 is CASSQDGQTGKSGNTIYF. The CDR3 region has the DNA TGCGCCAGCAGCCAAGATGGCCAAACAGGGAAATCTGGAAACACCATATATTTT. The V and J genes are TRBV4-1 and TRBJ1-3, with a tentative D call TRBD1 (6 bases). The V gene lost 0 bases and the J gene lost 1 base, with 16 bases spanning the gap. The germline V gene encodes CDR1 MGHRA and CDR2 YSYEKL. The CDR3 has 18 amino acids.

V gene TRBV6-1 combines with J gene TRBJ2-3; D gene unclear. Per germline, CDR1 MNHNS and CDR2 SASEGT. Trimming shortened V by 10 bases and J by 6 bases, and 17 bases separated the two germline ends. The CDR3 has 13 amino acids. CDR3 amino acids: CATWVSLKDTQYF. CDR3 nucleotides: TGTGCCACCTGGGTTAGCCTTAAGGATACGCAGTATTTT.